This T cell receptor beta chain was observed in a study of early T cells in non-severe SARS-CoV-2 infection. Whole-study findings and limits: Missing private and CD4 specificities, VDJdb matching favored anti-spike CD8 responses.

TCRdb analysed the 5' RACE reads with MiXCR anew, one entry per CDR3 protein. Seen here are 100,000 to 120,000 distinct CDR3 sequences, around an eighth observed once, and the top ten hold roughly 2.9%. The germline gives CDR1 SGHVS, CDR2 FNYEAQ. Trimming pared 1 base from V and 6 bases from J, leaving 11 bases between. The CDR3 is made up of 14 amino acids. This clonotype was observed many times. Antigen specificity is unknown. This receptor was identified in an adult who was a healthcare worker with PCR-confirmed SARS-CoV-2 infection or an uninfected control (not recorded which). The rearrangement links TRBV7-6 to TRBJ2-3; D unclear. Sequenced sample: whole blood. CDR3 residues: CASSLGVGLDTQYF. The CDR3 nucleotides read TGTGCCAGCAGCTTAGGGGTCGGGCTGGATACGCAGTATTTT.